Listed here are 32 T cell receptor beta chains from one sample, sequenced in a study of human T cells and chemical hapten exposure. TCRdb ran MiXCR on the RACE reads and lists one entry per CDR3 protein. The repertoire consists of nearly 95,000 distinct CDR3 sequences, with about 11% occurring once and the leading ten covering roughly 2.3%. Described time point: patch test 2, 6 weeks after DPC sensitization. Treatment meaning: therapeutic diphenylcyclopropenone sensitization with weekly scalp DPC. The sequencing used whole blood, collected in connection with sensitization to the hapten diphenylcyclopropenone (DPC). These receptors all stem from a man between 35 and 55 years old with alopecia areata. Some clones in this sample may be carry-over from other donors' samples.

This clonotype was found a few times. The chain links TRBV10-3 to TRBJ2-7; D gene uncertain. Per the germline V gene, CDR1 is ENHRY and CDR2 is SYGVKD. V was cut by 3 bases and J by 2 bases, with 5 bases left in between. The CDR3 consists of 12 residues. CDR3 sequence: CAISDVTYEQYF. DNA for the CDR3: TGTGCCATCAGTGATGTCACCTACGAGCAGTACTTC.

This clonotype appeared a few times. The rearrangement joins TRBV11-2 to TRBJ2-1, with 8 bases identical to TRBD2. Germline V gene lookup returns CDR1 SGHAT and CDR2 FQNNGV. This CDR3 is 15 amino acids long. The V and J ends lost 4 bases and 2 bases, in that order; junction bases with no gene match: 4. This CDR3 reads CASSSGAGAYNEQFF. In DNA, the CDR3 is TGTGCCAGCAGCTCTGGAGCGGGAGCCTACAATGAGCAGTTCTTC.

This clonotype was seen a few times. CDR3 loop: CASSSGDKDYEQYV. CDR3 in DNA: TGCGCCAGCAGCTCGGGCGACAAGGACTACGAGCAGTACGTC. The chain combines TRBV5-1 with TRBJ2-7, with unresolved D. Between the trimmed V and J ends, which lost 3 bases and 3 bases, there was a span of 13 bases. This CDR3 has 14 amino acids. From germline, CDR1 is SGHRS and CDR2 YFSETQ.

This clonotype was observed many times. V and J are TRBV6-2 or TRBV6-3 and TRBJ2-5; TRBD1 aligns across 10 bases. This CDR3 spans 15 amino acids. The V gene's germline CDR1 is MNHEY and CDR2 SVGEGT. The V gene end was trimmed by 7 bases and the J gene end by 4 bases; junction bases not matched to a gene: 9. CDR3 coding DNA: TGTGCCAGCACCACGATGACAGGGGGCGGAGAGACCCAGTACTTC. Its protein is CASTTMTGGGETQYF.

Many counts were recorded for this clonotype. The chain couples TRBV6-2 or TRBV6-3 to TRBJ1-1, with 11 nucleotides matching TRBD1. Losses at the gene ends were 6 bases for V and 7 bases for J; bases not matched to a gene: 4. CDR3 length: 13 residues. Germline V CDR1 and CDR2: MNHEY, SVGEGT. The CDR3 DNA reads TGTGCCAGCAGCGGACAGGGGGCTGGTGAAGCTTTCTTT. Translated: CASSGQGAGEAFF.

The V call is TRBV4-2, the J call TRBJ1-6; TRBD1 might be the D (5 bases). Germline V lookup: CDR1 LGHNA, CDR2 YNFKEQ. The CDR3 is made up of 15 amino acids. The V end lost 1 base, the J end lost 11 bases, and 15 bases lay between the germline ends. CDR3 bases: TGTGCCAGCAGCCAAGGTGATGGGGGTAAGGCACCCCTCCACTTT. This translates into CASSQGDGGKAPLHF.

This clonotype has only a few counts. The rearrangement links TRBV7-8 to TRBJ1-1, with no clear D. The V end was cut by 3 bases, the J end by 1 base, with 12 bases between. The CDR3 loop spans 15 amino acids. Germline-derived CDR1 and CDR2 are SGHVS and FQNEAQ. CDR3 in amino acids: CASSFSRGSNTEAFF. The CDR3 DNA sequence: TGTGCCAGCAGCTTTTCCCGGGGATCGAACACTGAAGCTTTCTTT.

There are a few counts of this clonotype. The J gene is TRBJ2-3, the V gene TRBV7-3, with D unresolved. This CDR3 is built from 15 residues. Trimming removed 0 bases at V and 2 bases at J, with 9 bases between. The V gene's germline CDR1 is SGHTA and CDR2 FQGTGA. The CDR3 nucleotides are TGTGCCAGCAGCTTAACGGACCTTAACACAGATACGCAGTATTTT. Its translation is CASSLTDLNTDTQYF.

This clonotype has just a few counts. The chain couples TRBV7-9 to TRBJ2-2; TRBD1 matches at 8 bases. Trimming removed 7 bases from V and 2 bases from J; junction bases left unmatched: 9. The germline CDR1 and CDR2 sequences are SEHNR and FQNEAQ (reference sequence). CDR3 length equals 16 residues. The CDR3 is CASTYYRGINTGELFF. The CDR3 DNA is TGTGCCAGCACCTATTACAGGGGGATAAACACCGGGGAGCTGTTTTTT. Variable domain in full (rest from reference TRBV7-9 and TRBJ2-2): DTGVSQNPRHKITKRGQNVTFRCDPISEHNRLYWYRQTLGQGPEFLTYFQNEAQLEKSRLLSDRFSAERPKGSFSTLEIQRTEQGDSAMYLCASTYYRGINTGELFFGEGSRLTVL.

Only a few counts were recorded for this clonotype. The V call is TRBV28, the J call TRBJ2-3, with D unresolved. CDR3 length: 16 residues. Per the germline V gene, CDR1 is MDHEN and CDR2 is SYDVKM. With 4 bases removed from V and 3 bases from J, the gap between germline ends came to 17 bases. CDR3 in amino acids: CASSSPFSRATDTQYF. The DNA for the CDR3 is TGTGCCAGCAGTTCACCCTTCAGCCGGGCGACAGATACGCAGTATTTT.

This clonotype occurred a few times. The J gene is TRBJ2-7, the V gene TRBV20-1, with D perhaps matching TRBD2 (6 bases). This CDR3 comprises 15 residues. Trimming removed 3 bases at V and 4 bases at J, with 19 bases between. Germline assignment: CDR1 DFQATT and CDR2 SNEGSKA (reference sequence). The CDR3 DNA reads as TGCAGTGCTAGCTATTCCGGGAGTCGGCGGTACGAGCAGTACTTC. Translating it yields CSASYSGSRRYEQYF.

This clonotype occurred many times. The chain joins TRBV3-1 to TRBJ1-5; 10 bases fit TRBD1. This CDR3 comprises 16 residues. Trimming at V came to 1 base and at J to 3 bases, leaving 3 bases not matched to a gene. Germline V gene data show CDR1 as LGHDT and CDR2 as YNNKEL (reference sequence). Here the CDR3 reads CASSQAGTGANQPQHF. The CDR3 coding sequence is TGTGCCAGCAGCCAAGCCGGGACAGGGGCCAATCAGCCCCAGCATTTT.

There are a few counts of this clonotype. The rearrangement uses TRBV24-1 and TRBJ1-5; D ambiguous. Trimming took off 7 bases at V and 2 bases at J, with 8 bases between the two ends. The CDR3 extends over 13 amino acids. CDR1 and CDR2 (germline): KGHDR, SFDVKD. CDR3 nucleotide sequence: TGTGCCACCAGAGGGAGTGGCAATCAGCCCCAGCATTTT. This encodes CATRGSGNQPQHF.

The chain's CDR3 is CASSPGLAGGWNNEQFF. The CDR3, as DNA: TGTGCCAGCAGCCCGGGACTAGCGGGAGGATGGAACAATGAGCAGTTCTTC. V usage is TRBV3-1 and J usage is TRBJ2-1, with 15 positions matching TRBD2. This CDR3 contains 17 residues. V dropped 4 bases and J dropped 5; count of bases not matched to a gene: 6. The germline V gene has CDR1 LGHDT and CDR2 YNNKEL (reference sequence).

This clonotype was counted a few times. The junction departs from germline at one end; a sequencing error may be responsible. V and J are TRBV7-9 and TRBJ2-7, with no clear D. Germline V CDR1 and CDR2: SEHNR, FQNEAQ (reference sequence). The CDR3 consists of 11 residues. The chain's CDR3 is CASSAGYGQYF. The CDR3 nucleotides are TGTGCCAGCAGCGCTGGATACGGGCAGTACTTC.

This clonotype was seen at least ten times. V gene TRBV10-3 combines with J gene TRBJ1-4, with a possible D match to TRBD1 (5 bases). The length of the CDR3 is 14 residues. Trimming cost V 10 bases and J 8 bases, with 20 bases left between them. Germline V gene lookup returns CDR1 ENHRY and CDR2 SYGVKD. The CDR3 bases are TGTGCCACCGAACCCCAGGGAAGTCGGGAAAAACTGTTTTTT. As protein: CATEPQGSREKLFF.

The genes are TRBV12-3 or TRBV12-4 and TRBJ2-7; the D call may be TRBD1 or TRBD2 (5 bases each). Trimming took off 7 bases at V and 2 bases at J, with 15 bases between the two ends. The CDR3 runs 14 residues. CDR3 region: CASTIGDGTYEQYF. The CDR3 coding sequence is TGTGCCAGCACCATTGGGGACGGAACCTACGAGCAGTACTTC.

This clonotype came up many times. V and J are TRBV29-1 and TRBJ1-1, with a tentative D call TRBD1 (6 bases). Germline-derived CDR1 and CDR2 are SQVTM and ANQGSEA. The CDR3 length is 14 residues. V lost 1 base and J lost 0, with 9 bases in between. In DNA form, the CDR3 reads TGCAGCGTTGAAGCGACAGGCGTGAACACTGAAGCTTTCTTT. Translated: CSVEATGVNTEAFF.

J is TRBJ2-2 and V is TRBV5-4, with TRBD2 as a possible D gene (6 bases). Trimming removed 5 bases from V and 5 bases from J, with 13 bases in between. The CDR3 spans 14 residues. Germline CDR1 is SGHNT and CDR2 is YYREEE (reference sequence). The CDR3 nucleotides read TGTGCCAGCAGTAGCGGTGGCGGGACCGGGGAGCTGTTTTTT. It codes for CASSSGGGTGELFF.

The chain uses TRBV7-9 and TRBJ2-5, with TRBD1 as a possible D gene (6 bases). V was cut by 6 bases and J by 0 bases, with 17 bases left in between. The CDR3 loop spans 16 amino acids. The germline V gene has CDR1 SEHNR and CDR2 FQNEAQ (reference sequence). The CDR3: CASRHEGVRDQETQYF. CDR3 nucleotides: TGTGCCAGCAGGCACGAGGGGGTCAGGGACCAAGAGACCCAGTACTTC.

In this sample, this clonotype turned up a few times. This chain connects TRBV11-2 to TRBJ2-3; D not resolved. There are 13 residues in the CDR3. V shed 5 bases and J shed 3 bases, with 9 bases lying between them. CDR1 and CDR2 (germline): SGHAT, FQNNGV. CDR3 amino acids: CASSLSVTDTQYF. The CDR3 DNA sequence: TGTGCCAGCAGCCTATCCGTAACAGATACGCAGTATTTT.

A few counts support this clonotype. The chain employs TRBV29-1 and TRBJ2-3; either TRBD1 or TRBD2 may fit D (5 bases each). The CDR3 loop spans 12 amino acids. V was clipped by 7 bases and J by 4 bases, with 12 bases between them. Germline V gene data show CDR1 as SQVTM and CDR2 as ANQGSEA. CDR3 coding DNA: TGCAGCGCTGATCGAGGGGCAGATACGCAGTATTTT. The encoded protein is CSADRGADTQYF.

This clonotype showed up just a few times. The chain links TRBV27 to TRBJ2-5; 7 bases are shared with TRBD2. The CDR3 consists of 13 residues. V lost 4 bases and J lost 9; bases outside the gene matches: 8. Germline CDR1 MNHEY, CDR2 SMNVEV (reference sequence). CDR3 DNA sequence: TGTGCCAGCAGTTACCGACTAGCTCAGGCCCAGTACTTC. Translating it yields CASSYRLAQAQYF.

The chain employs TRBV18 and TRBJ2-7; D is possibly TRBD2 (6 bases). V was trimmed by 4 bases and J by 6 bases, leaving 10 bases between them. Germline V gives CDR1 KGHSH, CDR2 LQKENI. This CDR3 comprises 12 residues. The CDR3 region has the DNA TGTGCCAGCTCACTTGGGGGGATCGAGCAGTACGTC. Encoded protein: CASSLGGIEQYV.

The table lists this clonotype with many counts. The chain carries TRBV6-2 or TRBV6-3 and TRBJ1-1; 10 bases line up with TRBD1. The CDR3 loop spans 13 amino acids. Looked up from germline, CDR1 is MNHEY and CDR2 is SVGEGT. Losses at the gene ends were 6 bases for V and 5 bases for J; bases not matched to a gene: 3. CDR3 protein: CASSRDRGTEAFF. The DNA of the CDR3 is TGTGCCAGCAGCCGGGACAGGGGAACTGAAGCTTTCTTT.

Many counts were recorded for this clonotype. The chain employs TRBV3-1 and TRBJ2-3; TRBD2 might be the D (5 bases). This CDR3 region has 13 residues. The ends were cut back, 2 bases at V and 4 bases at J, with 7 bases in the middle. CDR1 and CDR2 (germline): LGHDT, YNNKEL (reference sequence). The CDR3 DNA sequence: TGTGCCAGCAGCCAAACACTAGCAGATACGCAGTATTTT. Its translation is CASSQTLADTQYF.

The genes are TRBV2 and TRBJ2-1; the D gene could be TRBD1 or TRBD2 (5 bases each). V was shortened by 3 bases and J by 12 bases, with 15 bases between the two germline ends. The CDR3 extends over 13 amino acids. Germline V gene data show CDR1 as SNHLY and CDR2 as FYNNEI. The CDR3 DNA reads TGTGCCAGCAGTGAGGGACCAGAGGGTCGGCAGTTCTTC. This gives the protein CASSEGPEGRQFF.

In its sample, this clonotype was seen a few times. The rearrangement links TRBV4-1 to TRBJ1-2, with D possibly being TRBD1 (6 bases). The V and J ends lost 0 bases and 4 bases respectively, with 15 bases between them. CDR3 length: 16 residues. Germline V gene lookup returns CDR1 MGHRA and CDR2 YSYEKL. CDR3 loop: CASSQENAGVAYGYTF. The CDR3 DNA reads as TGCGCCAGCAGCCAAGAAAATGCAGGGGTGGCCTATGGCTACACCTTC.

In its sample, this clonotype was seen a few times. V and J are TRBV14 and TRBJ1-1; D not resolved. The V gene lost 0 bases and the J gene lost 3 bases, with 8 bases spanning the gap. Germline V gene lookup returns CDR1 SGHDN and CDR2 FVKESK. This CDR3 has 14 amino acids. CDR3 protein: CASSQDIGHTEAFF. The CDR3 coding sequence is TGTGCCAGCAGCCAAGATATAGGACACACTGAAGCTTTCTTT.

This clonotype was found a few times. The chain couples TRBV12-3 or TRBV12-4 to TRBJ1-3; D may be TRBD1 (5 bases). This CDR3 has 16 amino acids. V was pared by 3 bases and J by 0 bases, with 12 bases between. The CDR3 here is CASSLMGTVSGNTIYF. The CDR3 DNA reads as TGTGCCAGCAGTTTGATGGGGACCGTCTCTGGAAACACCATATATTTT.

This clonotype has ten or more counts. The chain has TRBV12-3 or TRBV12-4 and TRBJ1-5; no clear D. The CDR3 contains 12 residues. Trimming shortened V by 6 bases and J by 0 bases, and 3 bases separated the two germline ends. This CDR3 is CASSNSNQPQHF. Written as DNA, the CDR3 is TGTGCCAGCAGCAATAGCAATCAGCCCCAGCATTTT.

This clonotype was seen a handful of times. The chain has TRBV6-5 and TRBJ2-7; D is ambiguous. In germline, CDR1 is MNHEY, CDR2 SVGAGI. Deletions cut 0 bases from V and 7 bases from J, with 13 bases between. The CDR3 sequence is 14 residues long. The CDR3 protein is CASSYSSGVGEQYV. The CDR3 DNA reads as TGTGCCAGCAGTTACTCTTCTGGGGTGGGTGAGCAGTACGTC.